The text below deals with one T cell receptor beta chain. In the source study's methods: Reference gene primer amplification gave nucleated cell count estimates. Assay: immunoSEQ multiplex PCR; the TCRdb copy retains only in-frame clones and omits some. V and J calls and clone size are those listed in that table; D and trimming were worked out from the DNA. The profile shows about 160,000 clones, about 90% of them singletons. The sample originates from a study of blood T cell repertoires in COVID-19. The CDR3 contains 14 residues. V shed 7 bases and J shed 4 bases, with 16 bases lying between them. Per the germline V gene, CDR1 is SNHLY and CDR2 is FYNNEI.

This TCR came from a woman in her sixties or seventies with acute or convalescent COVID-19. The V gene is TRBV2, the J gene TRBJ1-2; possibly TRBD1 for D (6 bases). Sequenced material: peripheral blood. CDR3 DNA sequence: TGTGCCAGCATCGGTACAGGGAAGATCTATGGCTACACCTTC. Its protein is CASIGTGKIYGYTF.